This T cell receptor (beta chain) stems from a study of T cell clones after liver transplantation. Study-level background: Three of the eight recipients were HCV-positive; the rest had non-autoimmune, non-viral transplant indications. Without induction therapy, subjects received standard immunosuppression until 12-24 months post-transplant. Study-wide results and limits: Compared with third party-reactive sequences, donor-reactive ones declined more, independent of withdrawal success.

In regard to this clone: The antigen is undetermined.

Looked up from germline, CDR1 is SQVTM and CDR2 is ANQGSEA. CDR3 length: 14 amino acids. Trimming stripped 6 bases from V and 1 base from J, with 12 bases between. This table comes from immunoSEQ multiplex PCR, and its TCRdb copy is limited to in-frame clones, with some not included. The data contain roughly 80,000 clones, approximately 82% of them singletons. This chain connects TRBV29-1 to TRBJ2-2; D might be TRBD2 (6 bases). Sequenced material: CD4+ T cells from blood, taken at the 22-month timepoint. The receptor's source is a human patient who received a liver transplant. Among the T cells, some may be from the graft donor. The CDR3 spells CSVVVAVNTGELFF. The CDR3 nucleotides read TGCAGCGTCGTCGTAGCGGTGAACACCGGGGAGCTGTTTTTT.